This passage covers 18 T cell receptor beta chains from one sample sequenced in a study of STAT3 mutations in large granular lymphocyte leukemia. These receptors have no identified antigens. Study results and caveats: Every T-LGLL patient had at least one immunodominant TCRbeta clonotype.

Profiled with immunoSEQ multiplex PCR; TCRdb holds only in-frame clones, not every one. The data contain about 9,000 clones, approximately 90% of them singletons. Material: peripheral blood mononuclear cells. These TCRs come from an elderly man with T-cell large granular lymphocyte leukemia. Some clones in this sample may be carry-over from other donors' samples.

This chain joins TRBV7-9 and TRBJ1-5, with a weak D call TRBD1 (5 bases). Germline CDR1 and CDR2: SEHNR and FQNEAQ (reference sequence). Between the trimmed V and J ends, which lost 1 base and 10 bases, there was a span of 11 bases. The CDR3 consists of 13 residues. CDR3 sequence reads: CASSLEGTGPQHF. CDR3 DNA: TGTGCCAGCAGCTTAGAGGGGACGGGTCCCCAGCATTTT. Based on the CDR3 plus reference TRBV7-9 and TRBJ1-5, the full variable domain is DTGVSQNPRHKITKRGQNVTFRCDPISEHNRLYWYRQTLGQGPEFLTYFQNEAQLEKSRLLSDRFSAERPKGSFSTLEIQRTEQGDSAMYLCASSLEGTGPQHFGDGTRLSIL.

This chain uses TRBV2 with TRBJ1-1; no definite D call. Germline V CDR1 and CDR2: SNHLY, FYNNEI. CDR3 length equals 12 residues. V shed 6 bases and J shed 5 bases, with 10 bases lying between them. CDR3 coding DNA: TGTGCCAGCAGGCTGACACGGACTGAAGCTTTCTTT. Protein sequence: CASRLTRTEAFF.

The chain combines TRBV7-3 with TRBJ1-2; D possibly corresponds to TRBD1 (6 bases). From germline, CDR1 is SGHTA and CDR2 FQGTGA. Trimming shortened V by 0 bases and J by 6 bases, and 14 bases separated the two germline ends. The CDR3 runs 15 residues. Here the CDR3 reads CASSLTAYRADGYTF. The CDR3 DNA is TGTGCCAGCAGCTTAACGGCCTACAGGGCTGATGGCTACACCTTC.

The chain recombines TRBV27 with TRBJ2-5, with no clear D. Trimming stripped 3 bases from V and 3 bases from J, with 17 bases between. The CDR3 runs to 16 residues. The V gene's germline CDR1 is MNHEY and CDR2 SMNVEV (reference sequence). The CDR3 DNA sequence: TGTGCCAGCAGTTTTAATGGGAACAATGCCAAAGAGACCCAGTACTTC. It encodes CASSFNGNNAKETQYF.

This CDR3 reads CASSRATSGSDTQYF. CDR3 bases: TGTGCCAGCAGCAGGGCGACTAGCGGGTCAGATACGCAGTATTTT. The V and J genes are TRBV7-9 and TRBJ2-3, with 10 bases identical to TRBD2. CDR3 length: 15 residues. J was trimmed by 4 bases and V by 5 bases; bases with no gene match: 6. CDR1 and CDR2 from the germline V gene are SEHNR and FQNEAQ (reference sequence).

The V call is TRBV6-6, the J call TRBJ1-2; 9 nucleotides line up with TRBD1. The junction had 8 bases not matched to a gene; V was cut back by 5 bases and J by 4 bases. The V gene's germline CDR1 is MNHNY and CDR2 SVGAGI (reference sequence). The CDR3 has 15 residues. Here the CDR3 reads CASSTRDRAPYGYTF. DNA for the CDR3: TGTGCCAGCAGTACCCGGGACAGGGCCCCCTATGGCTACACCTTC.

The CDR3 nucleotides read TGTGCCAGCAGCAAGGATTCTGTTAATGAAAAACTGTTTTTT. It yields the protein CASSKDSVNEKLFF. The chain recombines TRBV5-4 with TRBJ1-4; D is undetermined. Germline CDR1 is SGHNT and CDR2 is YYREEE (reference sequence). The V and J ends lost 4 bases and 4 bases respectively, with 11 bases between them. The CDR3 is 14 residues long.

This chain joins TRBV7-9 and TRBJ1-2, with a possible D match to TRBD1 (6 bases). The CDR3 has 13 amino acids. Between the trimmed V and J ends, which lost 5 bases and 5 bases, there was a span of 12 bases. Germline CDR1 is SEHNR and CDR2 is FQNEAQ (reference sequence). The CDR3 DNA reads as TGTGCCAGCAGCCTTATAACAGGGTATGGCTACACCTTC. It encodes CASSLITGYGYTF.

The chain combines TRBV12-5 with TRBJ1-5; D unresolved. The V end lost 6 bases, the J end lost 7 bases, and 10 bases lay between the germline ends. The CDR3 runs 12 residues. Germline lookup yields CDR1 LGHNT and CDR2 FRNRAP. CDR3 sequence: CASGGSEQPQHF. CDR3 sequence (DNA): TGTGCTAGTGGGGGGAGTGAACAGCCCCAGCATTTT. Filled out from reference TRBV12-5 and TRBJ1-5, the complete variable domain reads DARVTQTPRHKVTEMGQEVTMRCQPILGHNTVFWYRQTMMQGLELLAYFRNRAPLDDSGMPKDRFSAEMPDATLATLKIQPSEPRDSAVYFCASGGSEQPQHFGDGTRLSIL.

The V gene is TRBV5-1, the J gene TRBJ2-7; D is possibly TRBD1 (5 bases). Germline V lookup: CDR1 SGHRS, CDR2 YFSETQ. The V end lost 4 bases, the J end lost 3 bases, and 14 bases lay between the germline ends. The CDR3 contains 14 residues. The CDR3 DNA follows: TGCGCCAGCAGCCCCCCAGGGTCCCACTACGAGCAGTACTTC. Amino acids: CASSPPGSHYEQYF.

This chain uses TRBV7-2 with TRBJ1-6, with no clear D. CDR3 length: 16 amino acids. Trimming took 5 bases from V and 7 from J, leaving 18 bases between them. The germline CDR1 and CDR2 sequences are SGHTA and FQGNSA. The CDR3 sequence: CASSPLTVPRNSPLHF. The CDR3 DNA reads TGTGCCAGCAGCCCCCTAACAGTTCCCCGCAATTCACCCCTCCACTTT.

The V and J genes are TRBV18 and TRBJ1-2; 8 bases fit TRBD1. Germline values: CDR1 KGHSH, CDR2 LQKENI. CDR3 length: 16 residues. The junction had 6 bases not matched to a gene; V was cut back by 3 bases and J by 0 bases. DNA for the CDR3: TGTGCCAGCTCACCGACCGGACAGGGACCTAACTATGGCTACACCTTC. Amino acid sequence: CASSPTGQGPNYGYTF.

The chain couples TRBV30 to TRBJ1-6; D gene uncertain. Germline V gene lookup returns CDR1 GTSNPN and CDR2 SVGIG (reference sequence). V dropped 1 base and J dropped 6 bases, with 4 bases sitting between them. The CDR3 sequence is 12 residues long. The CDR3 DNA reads TGTGCCTGGAGTGGTGGTAATTCACCCCTCCACTTT. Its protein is CAWSGGNSPLHF.

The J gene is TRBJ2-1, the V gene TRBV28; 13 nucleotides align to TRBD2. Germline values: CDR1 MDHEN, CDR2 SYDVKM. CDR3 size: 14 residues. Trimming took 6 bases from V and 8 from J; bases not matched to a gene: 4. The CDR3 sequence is CASSTSGGAYEQFF. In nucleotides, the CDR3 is TGTGCCAGCAGCACTAGCGGGGGGGCCTATGAGCAGTTCTTC.

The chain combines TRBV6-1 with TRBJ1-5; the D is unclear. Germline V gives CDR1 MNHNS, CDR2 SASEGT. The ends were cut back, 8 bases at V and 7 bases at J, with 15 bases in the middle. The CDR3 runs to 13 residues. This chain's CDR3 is CASSQERGQPQHF. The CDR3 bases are TGTGCCAGCTCCCAAGAAAGAGGGCAGCCCCAGCATTTT.

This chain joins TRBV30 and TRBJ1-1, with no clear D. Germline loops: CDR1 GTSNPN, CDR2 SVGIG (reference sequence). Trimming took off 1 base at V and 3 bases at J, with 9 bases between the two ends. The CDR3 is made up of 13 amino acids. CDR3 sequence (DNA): TGTGCCTGGAGTGGTCGGAGGGACACTGAAGCTTTCTTT. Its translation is CAWSGRRDTEAFF.

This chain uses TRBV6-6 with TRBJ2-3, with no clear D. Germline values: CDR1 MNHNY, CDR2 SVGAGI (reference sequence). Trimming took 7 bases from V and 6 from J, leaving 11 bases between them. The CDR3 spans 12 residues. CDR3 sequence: CASTPRMDTQYF. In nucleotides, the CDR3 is TGTGCCAGCACCCCCCGAATGGATACGCAGTATTTT.

This CDR3 is CASSGQAYEQYF. The CDR3, as DNA: TGTGCCAGCTCGGGACAAGCCTACGAGCAGTACTTC. The V gene is TRBV18, the J gene TRBJ2-7, with D possibly being TRBD1 (6 bases). Germline V CDR1 and CDR2: KGHSH, LQKENI. The germline V and J ends were trimmed by 6 bases and 2 bases, with 8 bases remaining between them. The CDR3 is 12 residues long.